At least ten counts were recorded for the clone carrying this T cell receptor beta chain. V was cut by 0 bases and J by 5 bases, with 7 bases left in between. Germline V CDR1 and CDR2: SEHNR, FQNEAQ (reference sequence). The CDR3 runs 13 residues. Researchers took RNA transcripts and amplified the TCR beta CDR3 regions from them. TCR CDR3 underwent first-round RT-PCR with the HTBI primer set. TCRdb processed the multiplex PCR reads anew with MiXCR; each CDR3 protein has one entry. The data hold 500,000 to 550,000 distinct CDR3 sequences, with under 25% observed a single time. These data are taken from a study of T cells in Graves' hyperthyroidism and ophthalmopathy.

The sequence was collected from a man aged 18 to 30 with Graves' hyperthyroidism. The chain employs TRBV7-9 and TRBJ1-1; no reliable D call. Source material: blood. In nucleotides, the CDR3 is TGTGCCAGCAGCTTAGCCATCGGGACTGAAGCTTTCTTT. This gives the protein CASSLAIGTEAFF.